Below are 30 T cell receptor beta chains sequenced from a single sample in a study of blood T cells in healthy people across ages. Then a second PCR, running about 6 to 12 cycles, was carried out with a sample-barcoded 5' primer and a J-beta primer mix. Each CDR3 protein gets one entry after TCRdb re-called the 5' RACE reads with MiXCR. The sample has approximately 780,000 distinct CDR3 sequences, around 24% seen once; the top ten hold around 2.9%. These data were also filed under a second study, of T cells of mothers and their children.

Material for sequencing was blood. The source of these receptors is a boy younger than 18 in good health.

The rearrangement joins TRBV7-6 to TRBJ1-1, with TRBD1 matching over 7 bases. The CDR3 is 16 amino acids. V trimming: 5 bases; J trimming: 5 bases; junction bases outside the gene matches: 14. Germline-derived CDR1 and CDR2 are SGHVS and FNYEAQ. Written as DNA, the CDR3 is TGTGCCAGCAGCCCCCGTGCAGGGGGGGCTGGGACTGAAGCTTTCTTT. Protein: CASSPRAGGAGTEAFF.

This clonotype was seen a few times. The V gene is TRBV9, the J gene TRBJ2-7, with D tentatively TRBD1 (6 bases). CDR1 SGDLS and CDR2 YYNGEE come from the germline V gene. This CDR3 has 17 amino acids. V shed 3 bases and J shed 0 bases, with 19 bases lying between them. The CDR3 region is CASSAAETTGYSYEQYF. The CDR3 nucleotides are TGTGCCAGCAGCGCGGCCGAAACGACAGGATACTCCTACGAGCAGTACTTC.

This clonotype was picked up a small number of times. This sequence joins TRBV5-5 and TRBJ2-7, with a weak D call TRBD1 (5 bases). The CDR3 is 13 amino acids. Per the germline V gene, CDR1 is SGHKS and CDR2 is YYEKEE (reference sequence). Trimming removed 6 bases from V and 1 base from J, with 11 bases in between. CDR3 DNA sequence: TGTGCCAGCAACCTCAGGACATCCTACGAGCAGTACTTC. The encoded protein is CASNLRTSYEQYF.

The CDR3 protein is CASGMGSPLHF. The CDR3 DNA reads TGTGCCAGCGGAATGGGTTCACCCCTCCACTTT. The chain combines TRBV2 with TRBJ1-6, with no clear D. Trimming shortened V by 8 bases and J by 9 bases, and 8 bases separated the two germline ends. The CDR3 loop spans 11 amino acids. Per germline, CDR1 SNHLY and CDR2 FYNNEI.

This clonotype was counted between two and nine times. The chain carries TRBV7-9 and TRBJ2-5; D is undetermined. The length of the CDR3 is 14 residues. Trimming left V 3 bases short and J 2 bases short, with 10 bases between. CDR1 SEHNR and CDR2 FQNEAQ come from the germline V gene (reference sequence). CDR3 nucleotides: TGTGCCAGCAGCTTTATGGTGGATCAAGAGACCCAGTACTTC. Amino acids: CASSFMVDQETQYF.

This clonotype has only a few counts. Germline is not matched at one junction end, which may reflect a read error. The genes are TRBV4-2 and TRBJ2-1; 9 bases align to TRBD2. This CDR3 has 21 residues. Germline CDR1 is LGHNA and CDR2 is YNFKEQ. The CDR3 DNA sequence: TGTGCCAGCAACCAAGAGTGGCGTGTAAGGGCGGGGGGGGATGTAAGAAATGAGCAGTTCTTC. The encoded protein is CASNQEWRVRAGGDVRNEQFF.

The chain has TRBV29-1 and TRBJ2-1, with a tentative D call TRBD1 (5 bases). CDR3 size: 14 residues. Trimming took 1 base from V and 2 from J, leaving 9 bases between them. Germline V CDR1 and CDR2: SQVTM, ANQGSEA. The CDR3 sequence is CSVEGRATYNEQFF. The CDR3 DNA reads TGCAGCGTTGAAGGCAGGGCAACCTACAATGAGCAGTTCTTC.

Note on this clonotype: Mismatch with germline at one junction end may stem from a read error. This rearrangement joins TRBV6-6 to TRBJ1-3; weak D call: TRBD1 (6 bases). The CDR3 covers 15 residues. Germline V gene sequence: CDR1 MNHNY, CDR2 SVGAGI (reference sequence). The CDR3 DNA reads as TGTGCCTGCAGTACCGACAGGTACTCTGGAAACACCATATATTTT. As protein: CACSTDRYSGNTIYF.

This clonotype was observed a handful of times. The J gene is TRBJ2-1, the V gene TRBV19; 9 bases line up with TRBD2. Per the germline V gene, CDR1 is LNHDA and CDR2 is SQIVND (reference sequence). V dropped 1 base and J dropped 6; count of bases not matched to a gene: 4. This CDR3 is built from 15 residues. CDR3 region: CASSIGRGGRNEQFF. In nucleotides, the CDR3 is TGTGCCAGTAGTATAGGGCGGGGGGGCCGCAATGAGCAGTTCTTC.

This clonotype has a handful of counts. This sequence joins TRBV15 and TRBJ2-7; TRBD1 matches at 8 bases. Trimming removed 6 bases from V and 2 bases from J; junction bases left unmatched: 3. Germline V gene lookup returns CDR1 LNHNV and CDR2 YYDKDF (reference sequence). This CDR3 spans 13 amino acids. In DNA, the CDR3 is TGTGCCACCAGGGGACAGGACCCCTACGAGCAGTACTTC. The encoded protein is CATRGQDPYEQYF.

This sequence joins TRBV19 and TRBJ2-1; TRBD1 might be the D (6 bases). Between the trimmed V and J ends, which lost 6 bases and 2 bases, there was a span of 8 bases. CDR3 length equals 13 residues. Germline V gene sequence: CDR1 LNHDA, CDR2 SQIVND (reference sequence). Here the CDR3 DNA reads TGTGCCAGTAGACGGACAGCCTACAATGAGCAGTTCTTC. This sequence encodes CASRRTAYNEQFF.

This clonotype showed up just a few times. This chain uses TRBV6-5 with TRBJ1-5; D is undetermined. Trimming pared 7 bases from V and 3 bases from J, leaving 13 bases between. The CDR3 totals 14 residues. The germline gives CDR1 MNHEY, CDR2 SVGAGI. The CDR3 DNA follows: TGTGCCAGCAAACCGGACCGTTACAATCAGCCCCAGCATTTT. Protein product: CASKPDRYNQPQHF.

The rearrangement joins TRBV12-3 or TRBV12-4 to TRBJ2-5; 11 bases line up with TRBD2. Trimming removed 3 bases from V and 2 bases from J; junction bases left unmatched: 5. The CDR3 length is 16 residues. The CDR3 DNA follows: TGTGCCAGCAGTTTGTTAGCGGGGGGGCCACAAGAGACCCAGTACTTC. It codes for CASSLLAGGPQETQYF.

This chain links TRBV4-1 with TRBJ2-1; D perhaps matches TRBD2 (5 bases). Trimming removed 1 base from V and 1 base from J, with 14 bases in between. Per the germline V gene, CDR1 is MGHRA and CDR2 is YSYEKL. CDR3 length: 17 residues. CDR3 protein: CASSQVTGTGSYNEQFF. The CDR3 DNA reads as TGCGCCAGCAGCCAAGTGACGGGCACGGGGTCCTACAATGAGCAGTTCTTC.

The sample holds a few counts of this clonotype. The chain recombines TRBV3-1 with TRBJ1-2, with 7 positions matching TRBD1. Per germline, CDR1 LGHDT and CDR2 YNNKEL (reference sequence). The CDR3 contains 13 residues. Germline trimming cut 5 bases from V and 2 bases from J; bases unmatched to any gene: 2. CDR3 protein: CASSGDSNYGYTF. In DNA, the CDR3 is TGTGCCAGCAGCGGGGACAGCAACTATGGCTACACCTTC.

This chain uses TRBV7-2 with TRBJ2-5, with TRBD1 matching 10 bases. The V segment lost 3 bases and the J segment 5 bases; nucleotides outside the gene matches: 15. From germline, CDR1 is SGHTA and CDR2 FQGNSA. The CDR3 loop spans 18 amino acids. CDR3 loop: CASSFLIRDRGYWETQYF. The CDR3 DNA reads as TGTGCCAGCAGCTTTTTGATTCGGGACAGGGGCTATTGGGAGACCCAGTACTTC.

This clonotype was seen more than once but under ten times. This chain uses TRBV25-1 with TRBJ2-7, with no clear D. TRBJ2-5 explains the end of the DNA better; the J call may be wrong. The CDR3 contains 16 residues. CDR1 and CDR2 from the germline V gene are MGHDK and SYGVNS. The CDR3: CASSENVGHLQETQYF. CDR3 coding DNA: TGTGCCAGCAGTGAGAACGTGGGCCACCTACAAGAGACCCAGTACTTC.

CDR3 amino acids: CASRPGQFYGYTF. DNA for the CDR3: TGTGCCAGCAGACCGGGACAGTTCTATGGCTACACCTTC. The rearrangement joins TRBV2 to TRBJ1-2; TRBD1 matches at 7 bases. There are 13 residues in the CDR3. CDR1 is SNHLY, CDR2 FYNNEI, per germline. After removal of 6 bases from V and 4 bases from J, the junction contained 5 bases not matched to a gene.

This clonotype was recorded a few times. The chain employs TRBV29-1 and TRBJ1-2; the match to TRBD1 covers 9 bases. The length of the CDR3 is 13 residues. Per germline, CDR1 SQVTM and CDR2 ANQGSEA. Trimming cost V 6 bases and J 4 bases; bases outside gene matches: 6. The CDR3 region is CSVGDRVGYGYTF. The CDR3 DNA sequence: TGCAGCGTCGGGGACAGGGTAGGCTATGGCTACACCTTC.

J is TRBJ2-5 and V is TRBV30; 8 bases are shared with TRBD2. This CDR3 has 14 residues. V shed 2 bases and J 6 bases; nucleotides not matched to a gene: 8. Germline V gene lookup returns CDR1 GTSNPN and CDR2 SVGIG (reference sequence). The CDR3, as DNA: TGTGCCTGGAGTACGGGGGGGCGTCAACAGACCCAGTACTTC. It specifies CAWSTGGRQQTQYF. Combining the CDR3 with reference TRBV30 and TRBJ2-5 gives the whole variable domain SQTIHQWPATLVQPVGSPLSLECTVEGTSNPNLYWYRQAAGRGLQLLFYSVGIGQISSEVPQNLSASRPQDRQFILSSKKLLLSDSGFYLCAWSTGGRQQTQYFGPGTRLLVL.

Only a few counts were recorded for this clonotype. The rearrangement joins TRBV24-1 to TRBJ2-5, with 7 positions matching TRBD1. The J call may be mistaken, given a closer DNA end match to TRBJ2-1. Germline CDR1 reads KGHDR; CDR2 reads SFDVKD. The CDR3 has 15 amino acids. The CDR3 loop reads CATSETTGVGNEQFF. In nucleotides, the CDR3 is TGTGCCACCAGTGAAACAACAGGGGTAGGCAATGAGCAGTTCTTC.

This clonotype showed up just a few times. Since no conserved phenylalanine or tryptophan closes the CDR3, a read error is the likely cause. The chain combines TRBV7-2 with TRBJ1-1, with 9 bases fitting TRBD1. J lost 8 bases, V lost 6 bases, and 10 bases had no gene match. CDR1 and CDR2 from the germline V gene are SGHTA and FQGNSA. The CDR3 is 14 residues long. The CDR3 is CASRPTGGTKEAFL. In DNA form, the CDR3 reads TGTGCCAGCAGACCCACAGGGGGCACGAAGGAAGCTTTCCTT.

This clonotype occurred a few times. The V gene is TRBV28, the J gene TRBJ2-1; 9 bases fit TRBD1. Germline V gives CDR1 MDHEN, CDR2 SYDVKM. CDR3 length: 14 residues. J was trimmed by 4 bases and V by 6 bases; bases with no gene match: 4. This chain's CDR3 is CASRRQGGYNEQFF. The CDR3 DNA reads TGTGCCAGCAGGAGACAGGGGGGATACAATGAGCAGTTCTTC. The variable domain in full, with the rest retrieved from reference TRBV28 and TRBJ2-1, is DVKVTQSSRYLVKRTGEKVFLECVQDMDHENMFWYRQDPGLGLRLIYFSYDVKMKEKGDIPEGYSVSREKKERFSLILESASTNQTSMYLCASRRQGGYNEQFFGPGTRLTVL.

V is TRBV6-6 and J is TRBJ2-2; possible D gene TRBD2, 5 bases. The CDR3 is 14 amino acids. V lost 2 bases and J lost 5, with 9 bases in between. Germline CDR1 MNHNY, CDR2 SVGAGI (reference sequence). The CDR3 region has the DNA TGTGCCAGCAGTTACGCCCCGGGGACCGGGGAGCTGTTTTTT. Protein: CASSYAPGTGELFF.

The V and J genes are TRBV2 and TRBJ1-1; weak D call: TRBD1 (6 bases). There are 15 residues in the CDR3. Trimming removed 7 bases from V and 1 base from J, with 16 bases in between. Germline V gene lookup returns CDR1 SNHLY and CDR2 FYNNEI. Written as DNA, the CDR3 is TGTGCCAGCATTCCGCCTGGGACACCGAACACTGAAGCTTTCTTT. It yields the protein CASIPPGTPNTEAFF.

This clonotype has at least ten counts. The CDR3 nucleotides read TGCGCCAGCAGTAATCTATCCTCCTTCTTCAAAGAGACCCAGTACTTC. This translates into CASSNLSSFFKETQYF. The genes are TRBV5-1 and TRBJ2-5, with D hard to call. The CDR3 length is 16 residues. The V gene's germline CDR1 is SGHRS and CDR2 YFSETQ. Trimming shortened V by 5 bases and J by 3 bases, and 20 bases separated the two germline ends.

This clonotype has only a few counts. The chain links TRBV5-5 to TRBJ2-2; 7 bases fit TRBD1. Germline lookup yields CDR1 SGHKS and CDR2 YYEKEE (reference sequence). CDR3 length equals 16 residues. Germline trimming cut 0 bases from V and 7 bases from J; bases unmatched to any gene: 9. In nucleotides, the CDR3 is TGTGCCAGCAGCTTGGCCACAGGGGCCGGGGTCGGGGAGCTGTTTTTT. It translates to CASSLATGAGVGELFF.

This clonotype has only a few counts. V usage is TRBV14 and J usage is TRBJ2-4, with TRBD1 matching over 12 bases. The CDR3 has 16 amino acids. J lost 2 bases, V lost 3 bases, and 2 bases had no gene match. Per the germline V gene, CDR1 is SGHDN and CDR2 is FVKESK. For the CDR3, the DNA is TGTGCCAGCAGCCAGCGGGACAGGGGGCCCAAAAACATTCAGTACTTC. This encodes CASSQRDRGPKNIQYF.

The rearrangement links TRBV30 to TRBJ1-2; 8 nucleotides align to TRBD1. This CDR3 has 12 amino acids. V was clipped by 3 bases and J by 8 bases; unmatched bases: 5. Looked up from germline, CDR1 is GTSNPN and CDR2 is SVGIG (reference sequence). CDR3 nucleotides: TGTGCCTGGAGCTTGACAGGGGACGGCTACACCTTC. It encodes CAWSLTGDGYTF.

This sequence joins TRBV4-1 and TRBJ1-3; TRBD1 aligns across 7 bases. Per germline, CDR1 MGHRA and CDR2 YSYEKL. The CDR3 length is 16 residues. V dropped 3 bases and J dropped 0; count of bases not matched to a gene: 5. The CDR3 protein is CASSHGNRGSGNTIYF. The CDR3, as DNA: TGCGCCAGCAGCCACGGGAACAGGGGCTCTGGAAACACCATATATTTT.